This T cell receptor (beta chain) was observed in a study of beta chain features in type 1 diabetes. Study conclusions and caveats: All four CD4+ subsets of Type 1 diabetes patients contained TCRB CDR3s that were moderately but significantly shorter.

This clone came up a few times. Antigen specificity is unknown. cDNA synthesis used the whole RNA isolate, giving expressed TCRB sequences. Assay: immunoSEQ multiplex PCR; the TCRdb copy retains only in-frame clones and omits some. The sample carries around 260,000 clones, about a fifth recorded once. This TCR was recovered from a woman aged 40-49 years with type 1 diabetes. Sequencing was performed on naive CD4+ T cells from blood.

The CDR3 DNA is TGTGCCAGCAGTCCCGAGTCCTTAGCCAAAAACATTCAGTACTTC. This sequence encodes CASSPESLAKNIQYF. The V and J genes are TRBV28 and TRBJ2-4; D is unclear. Germline loops: CDR1 MDHEN, CDR2 SYDVKM. This CDR3 has 15 residues. Trimming took 5 bases from V and 0 from J, leaving 11 bases between them.